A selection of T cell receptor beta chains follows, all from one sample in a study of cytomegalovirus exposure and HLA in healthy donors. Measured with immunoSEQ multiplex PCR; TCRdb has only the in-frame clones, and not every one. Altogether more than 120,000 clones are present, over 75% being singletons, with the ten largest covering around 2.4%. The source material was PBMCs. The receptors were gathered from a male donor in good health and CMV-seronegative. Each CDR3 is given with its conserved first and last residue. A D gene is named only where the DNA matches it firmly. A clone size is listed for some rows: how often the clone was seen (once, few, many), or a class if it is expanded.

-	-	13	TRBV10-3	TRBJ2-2	CAISVQLFGELFF	TGTGCCATCAGTGTTCAGTTATTCGGGGAGCTGTTTTTT
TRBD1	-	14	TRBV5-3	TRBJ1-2	CARSLTGVRYGYTF	TGTGCCAGAAGCTTAACAGGGGTGAGGTATGGCTACACCTTC
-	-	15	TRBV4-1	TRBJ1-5	CASSLTPRGDQPQHF	TGCGCCAGCAGCCTGACGCCACGGGGAGATCAGCCTCAGCATTTT
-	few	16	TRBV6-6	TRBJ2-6	CASSYSTGVGANVLTF	TGTGCCAGCAGTTACTCGACCGGGGTCGGGGCCAACGTCCTGACTTTC
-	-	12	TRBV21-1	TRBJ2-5	CASSPLGETQYF	TGTGCCAGCAGCCCATTGGGCGAGACCCAGTACTTC
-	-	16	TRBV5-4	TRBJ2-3	CASSSNDYLSTDTQYF	TGTGCCAGCAGCTCCAATGACTACCTGAGCACAGATACGCAGTATTTT
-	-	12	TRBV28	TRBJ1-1	CASTVSTTEAFF	TGTGCCAGCACCGTGAGTACGACTGAAGCTTTCTTT
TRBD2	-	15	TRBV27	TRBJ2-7	CASSLYPSGSYEQYF	TGTGCCAGCAGTTTATATCCTAGCGGCTCCTACGAGCAGTACTTC
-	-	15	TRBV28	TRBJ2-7	CASSSPGWATYEQYF	TGTGCCAGCAGTTCACCAGGGTGGGCTACCTACGAGCAGTACTTC
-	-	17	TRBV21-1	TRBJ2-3	CASTLTGLAGVGDTQYF	TGTGCCAGCACCCTTACGGGACTAGCGGGAGTTGGAGATACGCAGTATTTT
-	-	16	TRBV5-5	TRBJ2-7	CASSFQGRTIYYEQYF	TGTGCCAGCAGCTTCCAAGGACGGACTATCTACTACGAGCAGTACTTC
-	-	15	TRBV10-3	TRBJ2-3	CAISEEGGTSDTQYF	TGTGCCATCAGTGAGGAGGGCGGGACGTCAGATACGCAGTATTTT
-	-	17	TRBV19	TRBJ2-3	CASSIDSGITATDTQYF	TGTGCCAGTAGTATAGATTCAGGGATCACTGCCACAGATACGCAGTATTTT
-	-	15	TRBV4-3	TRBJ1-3	CASSPKWEAGNTIYF	TGCGCCAGCAGCCCAAAATGGGAGGCCGGAAACACCATATATTTT
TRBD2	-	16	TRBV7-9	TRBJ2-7	CASSFFGASGSPGQYF	TGTGCCAGCAGCTTTTTCGGGGCTAGCGGGAGCCCTGGGCAGTACTTC
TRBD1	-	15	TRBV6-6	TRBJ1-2	CASSRPGTGERGYTF	TGTGCCAGCAGCCGTCCCGGGACAGGGGAAAGAGGCTACACCTTC
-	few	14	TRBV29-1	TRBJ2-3	CSVADRISRDTQYF	TGCAGCGTTGCCGACAGAATAAGTAGAGATACGCAGTATTTT
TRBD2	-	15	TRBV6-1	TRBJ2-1	CASSETGGSYNEQFF	TGTGCCAGCAGTGAAACGGGGGGCTCCTACAATGAGCAGTTCTTC
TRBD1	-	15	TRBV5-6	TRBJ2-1	CASSFTGGAGRSHFF	TGTGCCAGCAGCTTCACAGGGGGCGCCGGTCGGTCGCATTTCTTC
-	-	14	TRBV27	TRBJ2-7	CASSYQGSSYEQYF	TGTGCCAGCAGTTACCAGGGTTCCTCCTACGAGCAGTACTTC
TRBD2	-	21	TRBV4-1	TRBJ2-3	CASSQLVPLAGGRLGTDTQYF	TGCGCCAGCAGCCAGTTGGTACCACTAGCGGGAGGCCGGTTGGGCACAGATACGCAGTATTTT
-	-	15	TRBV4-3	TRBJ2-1	CASSQEISLNGEQFF	TGCGCCAGCAGCCAAGAAATTTCGCTTAACGGTGAGCAGTTCTTC
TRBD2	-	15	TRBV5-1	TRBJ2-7	CASSPRVGGVYEQYF	TGCGCCAGCAGCCCAAGGGTTGGGGGGGTCTACGAGCAGTACTTC
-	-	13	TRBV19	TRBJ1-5	CASSLRAGQPQHF	TGTGCCAGTAGCCTACGGGCGGGGCAGCCCCAGCATTTT
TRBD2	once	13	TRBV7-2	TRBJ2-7	CASRPAGVYEQYF	TGTGCCAGCAGACCAGCGGGGGTTTACGAGCAGTACTTT
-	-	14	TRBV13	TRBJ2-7	CASSLGNSLSEQYF	TGTGCCAGCAGCTTAGGCAACAGCTTGAGCGAGCAGTACTTC
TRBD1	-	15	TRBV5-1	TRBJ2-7	CASSSGQVGSYEQYF	TGCGCCAGCAGCTCCGGACAGGTTGGATCCTACGAGCAGTACTTC
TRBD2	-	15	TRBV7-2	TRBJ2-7	CASTDRTSGRYEQYF	TGTGCCAGCACCGACCGGACTAGCGGGCGATACGAGCAGTACTTC
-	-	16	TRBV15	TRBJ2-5	CATSRPGHFLLETQYF	TGTGCCACCAGCAGGCCGGGACACTTCCTTTTGGAGACCCAGTACTTC
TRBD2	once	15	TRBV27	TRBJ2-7	CASRDWEGPTYEQYF	TGTGCCAGCAGAGACTGGGAGGGTCCAACCTACGAGCAGTACTTC
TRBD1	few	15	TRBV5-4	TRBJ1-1	CASRIIQGPNTEAFF	TGTGCCAGCAGGATAATACAGGGGCCGAACACTGAAGCTTTCTTT
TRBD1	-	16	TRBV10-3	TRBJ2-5	CAISELPTGSVQTQYF	TGTGCCATCAGTGAGCTCCCGACAGGGTCGGTCCAGACCCAGTACTTC
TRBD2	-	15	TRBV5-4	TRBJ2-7	CASSPSGSRSYEQYF	TGTGCCAGCAGCCCTAGCGGGAGTCGGTCCTACGAGCAGTACTTC
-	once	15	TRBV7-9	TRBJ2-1	CASSLAGGRGNEQFF	TGTGCCAGCAGCTTAGCGGGAGGCCGGGGTAATGAGCAGTTCTTC